Each of the 9 T cell receptor beta chains below was sequenced from the same sample in a study of T cell repertoires and leukemia-associated antigens. TCRdb reanalysed the 5' RACE reads using MiXCR and keeps one entry per CDR3 protein. Among roughly 13,000 distinct CDR3 sequences listed, approximately 37% were seen once. These receptors are not linked to any known antigen. Sample: CD3+ T cells sorted from blood and cultured. The receptor set was obtained from a female donor in good health.

The sample holds many counts of this clonotype. This chain uses TRBV19 with TRBJ1-3; tentative D call: TRBD1 (5 bases). The CDR3 is 15 residues long. Trimming took 5 bases from V and 2 from J, leaving 13 bases between them. Germline lookup yields CDR1 LNHDA and CDR2 SQIVND (reference sequence). DNA for the CDR3: TGTGCCAGTAGTGCGGGACGCTTAACTGGAAACACCATATATTTT. Translated: CASSAGRLTGNTIYF.

With respect to this clonotype: A read error may produce the germline difference seen at one junction end. The chain combines TRBV6-2 or TRBV6-3 with TRBJ2-7; D perhaps matches TRBD1 (5 bases). The CDR3 has 16 residues. The germline V gene encodes CDR1 MNHEY and CDR2 SVGEGT. CDR3 DNA: TGTACCAGCACCGCCGGGTCAGGGCGAGCATCTAATGAGCGGTACTTC. Translation gives CTSTAGSGRASNERYF.

The chain joins TRBV6-5 to TRBJ1-6; the D is unclear. Trimming took 5 bases from V and 0 from J, leaving 8 bases between them. This CDR3 has 15 amino acids. The germline V gene has CDR1 MNHEY and CDR2 SVGAGI. Here the CDR3 reads CASSTSSSYNSPLHF. CDR3 nucleotide sequence: TGTGCCAGCAGTACATCGAGCTCCTATAATTCACCCCTCCACTTT.

This clonotype has just a few counts. Here the CDR3 omits its conserved ending phenylalanine or tryptophan, so a read error is the likely source. Because the CDR3's place on the DNA is in doubt, the DNA is left out and the CDR3 is given as listed by TCRdb. The CDR3 region is CASSSGTGIPGELFS. The J gene is TRBJ2-2, the V gene TRBV5-1; TRBD1, as called in the table, went unchecked against the DNA. The germline gives CDR1 SGHRS, CDR2 YFSETQ. The CDR3 spans 15 amino acids, including both terminal residues.

Of note for this clonotype: This may stem from a read error, because a much larger clone lies one nucleotide away. J is TRBJ2-1 and V is TRBV19; 7 nucleotides line up with TRBD2. The J segment lost 13 bases and the V segment lost 8 bases, leaving 14 bases of the junction unmatched. Looked up from germline, CDR1 is LNHDA and CDR2 is SQIVND (reference sequence). CDR3 length: 13 amino acids. The CDR3 DNA sequence: TGTGCCAGTGCCGGGACTAACGGGGGGATACAGTTCTTC. Residues: CASAGTNGGIQFF.

The J gene is TRBJ2-3, the V gene TRBV6-5; D is undetermined. Looked up from germline, CDR1 is MNHEY and CDR2 is SVGAGI. The CDR3 covers 21 residues. Trimming removed 0 bases at V and 0 bases at J, with 25 bases between. CDR3 sequence: CASSYSGSSGPQAVSTDTQYF. CDR3 DNA: TGTGCCAGCAGTTACTCGGGCAGCTCGGGCCCCCAGGCTGTGAGCACAGATACGCAGTATTTT.

This rearrangement joins TRBV7-9 to TRBJ2-7; 7 bases match TRBD2. This CDR3 is 14 amino acids long. V lost 4 bases and J lost 2; bases outside the gene matches: 5. Germline-derived CDR1 and CDR2 are SEHNR and FQNEAQ (reference sequence). In DNA form, the CDR3 reads TGTGCCAGCAGCTATTCTAGCGGCACCTACGAGCAGTACTTC. Translating it yields CASSYSSGTYEQYF.

This clonotype came up a few times. The V and J genes are TRBV20-1 and TRBJ2-1; 7 bases line up with TRBD2. Germline CDR1 DFQATT, CDR2 SNEGSKA (reference sequence). Trimming removed 3 bases from V and 4 bases from J; junction bases left unmatched: 6. The CDR3 is 14 residues long. DNA for the CDR3: TGCAGTGCTAGGGGCGGGAGAGGATACAATGAGCAGTTCTTC. The encoded protein is CSARGGRGYNEQFF.

Note on this clonotype: Here the CDR3 omits its conserved ending phenylalanine or tryptophan, so a read error is the likely source. No DNA is shown, since the ends of the CDR3 on it are uncertain; the CDR3 is the one TCRdb lists. The chain is built from TRBV29-1 and TRBJ1-2; TRBD1 is the table's D call, not checked against the DNA. The CDR3 is 13 residues long, ends included. Germline V lookup: CDR1 SQVTM, CDR2 ANQGSEA. CDR3 amino acids: CSVYGGADCGHTL.